Listed here are 28 T cell receptor beta chains from one sample, sequenced in a study of OX40 agonist ivuxolimab in advanced cancers. Produced via immunoSEQ multiplex PCR; TCRdb's table is partial and in-frame only. The sample shows 10,000 to 11,000 clones, 77% of them seen only once. The material was CD4+ or CD8+ T cells sorted from blood, obtained in a trial of the OX40 agonist ivuxolimab. The receptors stem from an adult with an advanced solid tumor such as melanoma, head and neck, liver or kidney cancer.

Within the sample, this clone is medium-sized (0.01 to 0.1%). The rearrangement joins TRBV27 to TRBJ1-4; D unclear. Looked up from germline, CDR1 is MNHEY and CDR2 is SMNVEV (reference sequence). Between the trimmed V and J ends, which lost 7 bases and 2 bases, there was a span of 14 bases. The length of the CDR3 is 15 residues. The CDR3 nucleotides read TGTGCCAGCACACTGCGGGGATTTACTAATGAAAAACTGTTTTTT. Translated: CASTLRGFTNEKLFF.

This rearrangement joins TRBV7-6 to TRBJ2-3; D is unresolved. Germline assignment: CDR1 SGHVS and CDR2 FNYEAQ. This CDR3 region has 13 residues. Trimming stripped 5 bases from V and 4 bases from J, with 10 bases between. The CDR3 DNA follows: TGTGCCAGCAGCCCCCTACCCCCAGATACGCAGTATTTT. It translates to CASSPLPPDTQYF.

This rearrangement joins TRBV4-2 to TRBJ2-7; TRBD1 agrees at 10 bases. The CDR3 loop spans 15 amino acids. After removal of 1 base from V and 3 bases from J, the junction contained 3 bases not matched to a gene. Germline lookup yields CDR1 LGHNA and CDR2 YNFKEQ. CDR3 in amino acids: CASSQAWTGGYEQYF. CDR3 in DNA: TGTGCCAGCAGCCAAGCCTGGACAGGGGGCTACGAGCAGTACTTC.

The chain couples TRBV7-9 to TRBJ1-1; D is unclear. Per the germline V gene, CDR1 is SEHNR and CDR2 is FQNEAQ (reference sequence). This CDR3 is 14 amino acids long. Deletions cut 6 bases from V and 1 base from J, with 12 bases between. As DNA, the CDR3 is TGTGCCAGCAGTCTAGAGGGCCCGAACACTGAAGCTTTCTTT. This gives the protein CASSLEGPNTEAFF. The full variable domain, with the rest looked up from reference TRBV7-9 and TRBJ1-1, is DTGVSQNPRHKITKRGQNVTFRCDPISEHNRLYWYRQTLGQGPEFLTYFQNEAQLEKSRLLSDRFSAERPKGSFSTLEIQRTEQGDSAMYLCASSLEGPNTEAFFGQGTRLTVV.

The V and J genes are TRBV27 and TRBJ2-1; D is perhaps TRBD1 (5 bases). Trimming took off 2 bases at V and 5 bases at J, with 10 bases between the two ends. CDR1 is MNHEY and CDR2 is SMNVEV in the germline V gene (reference sequence). The CDR3 is made up of 14 amino acids. As DNA, the CDR3 is TGTGCCAGCAGTTTAGTAGGACAAGACAATGAGCAGTTCTTC. Protein product: CASSLVGQDNEQFF.

V is TRBV28 and J is TRBJ2-5; D is unclear. V shed 2 bases and J shed 5 bases, with 9 bases lying between them. The CDR3 has 13 amino acids. Germline V gene sequence: CDR1 MDHEN, CDR2 SYDVKM. The CDR3 loop reads CASSLESGETQYF. CDR3 in DNA: TGTGCCAGCAGTTTAGAGTCCGGCGAGACCCAGTACTTC.

The chain is built from TRBV28 and TRBJ1-6; tentatively, D is TRBD1 (5 bases). The V gene's germline CDR1 is MDHEN and CDR2 SYDVKM. V lost 7 bases, J lost 0 bases, and 16 bases lay in between. The CDR3 totals 17 residues. This CDR3 is CASTTGLQSSYNSPLHF. DNA of the CDR3: TGTGCCAGCACCACGGGACTTCAAAGCTCCTATAATTCACCCCTCCACTTT.

The chain recombines TRBV27 with TRBJ2-7, with D possibly TRBD2 on 6 matching bases. The V gene's germline CDR1 is MNHEY and CDR2 SMNVEV (reference sequence). V lost 6 bases and J 6 bases, leaving 15 bases between the germline ends. The CDR3 is made up of 13 amino acids. CDR3 sequence reads: CASSSSVPSEQYF. The CDR3 bases are TGTGCCAGCAGCTCTAGCGTCCCCAGCGAGCAGTACTTC.

This clone has just a few counts. J is TRBJ1-3 and V is TRBV15, with no clear D. CDR1 and CDR2 (germline): LNHNV, YYDKDF (reference sequence). Trimming removed 5 bases at V and 0 bases at J, with 8 bases between. This CDR3 comprises 14 residues. The CDR3 protein is CATSVRGSGNTIYF. For the CDR3, the DNA is TGTGCCACCAGCGTACGAGGCTCTGGAAACACCATATATTTT.

V is TRBV4-3 and J is TRBJ1-3; 7 bases align to TRBD1. Trimming cost V 4 bases and J 3 bases; bases outside gene matches: 6. Looked up from germline, CDR1 is LGHNA and CDR2 is YSLEER. The CDR3 is 15 residues long. The CDR3 region has the DNA TGCGCCAGCAGCCGGACCGGGACAGATGGAAACACCATATATTTT. Translation gives CASSRTGTDGNTIYF.

The gene calls are TRBV19 and TRBJ2-7; 7 nucleotides agree with TRBD2. V trimming: 10 bases; J trimming: 1 base; junction bases outside the gene matches: 7. From germline, CDR1 is LNHDA and CDR2 SQIVND (reference sequence). The CDR3 totals 13 residues. In nucleotides, the CDR3 is TGTGCCACCTCCGCGGGGGAGTCCTACGAGCAGTACTTC. Encoded protein: CATSAGESYEQYF.

The chain is built from TRBV4-2 and TRBJ1-2; D remains unclear. Looked up from germline, CDR1 is LGHNA and CDR2 is YNFKEQ. The CDR3 contains 15 residues. Trimming left V 0 bases short and J 8 bases short, with 16 bases between. The CDR3: CASSQDPRAGLGYTF. The CDR3 DNA is TGTGCCAGCAGCCAAGATCCCCGGGCAGGCTTGGGCTACACCTTC.

The gene calls are TRBV4-3 and TRBJ1-5; D not certain. Between the trimmed V and J ends, which lost 0 bases and 5 bases, there was a span of 8 bases. CDR3 length: 14 residues. Germline CDR1 is LGHNA and CDR2 is YSLEER. CDR3 sequence reads: CASSQDGTYQPQHF. CDR3 nucleotide sequence: TGCGCCAGCAGCCAAGACGGCACTTATCAGCCCCAGCATTTT.

This clone was found once. This rearrangement joins TRBV5-6 to TRBJ2-1; the match to TRBD2 covers 9 bases. The CDR3 loop spans 16 amino acids. From germline, CDR1 is SGHDT and CDR2 YYEEEE. V shed 4 bases and J 2 bases; nucleotides not matched to a gene: 7. In DNA, the CDR3 is TGTGCCAGCAGCCCCGCGGGAGGGCTCACCTACAATGAGCAGTTCTTC. It translates to CASSPAGGLTYNEQFF.

The chain couples TRBV19 to TRBJ2-7; D is unclear. The CDR3 extends over 13 amino acids. CDR1 LNHDA and CDR2 SQIVND come from the germline V gene (reference sequence). V was shortened by 1 base and J by 1 base, with 5 bases between the two germline ends. Here the CDR3 DNA reads TGTGCCAGTAGTATAGGCCAGTCCTACGAGCAGTACTTC. Translating it yields CASSIGQSYEQYF.

This sequence joins TRBV20-1 and TRBJ2-3, with D unresolved. The V gene lost 3 bases and the J gene lost 2 bases, with 0 bases spanning the gap. Per germline, CDR1 DFQATT and CDR2 SNEGSKA (reference sequence). The CDR3 extends over 10 amino acids. CDR3 bases: TGCAGTGCTAGCACAGATACGCAGTATTTT. Residues: CSASTDTQYF.

The chain carries TRBV6-6 and TRBJ1-5; possible D gene TRBD1, 6 bases. CDR1 and CDR2 from the germline V gene are MNHNY and SVGAGI (reference sequence). This CDR3 is 13 amino acids long. Between the trimmed V and J ends, which lost 0 bases and 13 bases, there was a span of 13 bases. This chain's CDR3 is CASSYSVAGDQHF. CDR3 bases: TGTGCCAGCAGTTACTCCGTGGCAGGGGATCAGCATTTT.

The chain carries TRBV7-9 and TRBJ1-3; TRBD1 agrees at 9 bases. The CDR3 covers 13 residues. Per germline, CDR1 SEHNR and CDR2 FQNEAQ (reference sequence). J lost 8 bases, V lost 6 bases, and 5 bases had no gene match. CDR3 residues: CASSLQGADTIYF. In DNA form, the CDR3 reads TGTGCCAGCAGTTTACAGGGGGCCGACACCATATATTTT.

This chain uses TRBV28 with TRBJ1-1, with TRBD1 matching 7 bases. The CDR3 runs to 15 residues. Germline V gene sequence: CDR1 MDHEN, CDR2 SYDVKM. The J segment lost 1 base and the V segment lost 2 bases, leaving 4 bases of the junction unmatched. The DNA for the CDR3 is TGTGCCAGCAGTTTACAGGGGGTAAAGAACACTGAAGCTTTCTTT. Protein: CASSLQGVKNTEAFF.

The gene calls are TRBV7-8 and TRBJ2-7; unclear D gene. CDR1 is SGHVS and CDR2 is FQNEAQ in the germline V gene. The V and J ends lost 8 bases and 0 bases respectively, with 11 bases between them. The CDR3 contains 13 residues. The CDR3 DNA sequence: TGTGCCAGCCATCCCTCGAGCTCCTACGAGCAGTACTTC. Translating it yields CASHPSSSYEQYF. Filled out from reference TRBV7-8 and TRBJ2-7, the complete variable domain reads GAGVSQSPRYKVAKRGQDVALRCDPISGHVSLFWYQQALGQGPEFLTYFQNEAQLDKSGLPSDRFFAERPEGSVSTLKIQRTQQEDSAVYLCASHPSSSYEQYFGPGTRLTVT.

The sample holds a few counts of this clone. This chain links TRBV7-9 with TRBJ2-3, with D tentatively TRBD2 (6 bases). Per the germline V gene, CDR1 is SEHNR and CDR2 is FQNEAQ (reference sequence). Trimming removed 2 bases at V and 2 bases at J, with 17 bases between. The CDR3 has 17 amino acids. CDR3 nucleotide sequence: TGTGCCAGCAGCTTACCCGCCGGGGGACTTGACACAGATACGCAGTATTTT. It yields the protein CASSLPAGGLDTDTQYF.

V usage is TRBV29-1 and J usage is TRBJ1-2, with D perhaps matching TRBD1 (6 bases). Trimming cost V 6 bases and J 5 bases, with 10 bases left between them. CDR3 size: 11 residues. Germline V gene data show CDR1 as SQVTM and CDR2 as ANQGSEA. The CDR3 reads CSVAGEYGYTF. CDR3 coding DNA: TGCAGCGTCGCAGGGGAATATGGCTACACCTTC.

Concerning this clone: One end of the junction fails to match germline, which may point to a read error. The rearrangement links TRBV2 to TRBJ1-1; D unresolved. This CDR3 comprises 13 residues. The V gene's germline CDR1 is SNHLY and CDR2 FYNNEI. CDR3: CASCEGLNTEAFF. CDR3 DNA sequence: TGTGCCAGCTGTGAGGGCTTGAACACTGAAGCTTTCTTT.

The V call is TRBV6-1, the J call TRBJ2-5; D gene ambiguous. The CDR3 sequence is 15 residues long. V was clipped by 1 base and J by 4 bases, with 13 bases between them. Germline-derived CDR1 and CDR2 are MNHNS and SASEGT. In nucleotides, the CDR3 is TGTGCCAGCAGTGAAGGGGTAAATTTTATAGAGACCCAGTACTTC. Its protein product is CASSEGVNFIETQYF.

J is TRBJ2-5 and V is TRBV7-2; D tentatively fits TRBD1 or TRBD2 (5 bases each). CDR1 is SGHTA and CDR2 is FQGNSA in the germline V gene. The CDR3 totals 13 residues. The ends were cut back, 1 base at V and 6 bases at J, with 9 bases in the middle. The CDR3 loop is CASSLGQGQTQYF. In nucleotides, the CDR3 is TGTGCCAGCAGCTTAGGGCAGGGACAGACCCAGTACTTC.

This sequence joins TRBV5-6 and TRBJ2-7; tentatively, D is TRBD1 (6 bases). Trimming removed 1 base from V and 6 bases from J, with 17 bases in between. The germline gives CDR1 SGHDT, CDR2 YYEEEE. This CDR3 region has 15 residues. The CDR3 sequence: CASSLYLQEGGEQYF. CDR3 DNA sequence: TGTGCCAGCAGCTTGTATTTACAGGAAGGGGGCGAGCAGTACTTC.

About this clone itself: The junction does not match germline at one end; this may be a read error. The V and J genes are TRBV15 and TRBJ1-2; D not certain. There are 11 residues in the CDR3. CDR1 is LNHNV and CDR2 is YYDKDF in the germline V gene (reference sequence). CDR3 loop: CATSRAGLPEF. The CDR3 coding sequence is TGTGCCACCAGCAGAGCGGGCCTTCCGGAGTTC.

The chain employs TRBV2 and TRBJ1-6, with D perhaps TRBD1 (6 bases). With 2 bases removed from V and 8 bases from J, the gap between germline ends came to 13 bases. Per germline, CDR1 SNHLY and CDR2 FYNNEI. The CDR3 consists of 15 residues. The CDR3 region is CASSERQDSYSPLHF. The CDR3 DNA reads TGTGCCAGCAGTGAAAGACAGGATTCATATTCACCCCTCCACTTT.